This passage covers 24 T cell receptor beta chains from one sample sequenced in a study of regulatory T cells in long-lasting Graves disease. TCR beta libraries were built with iRepertoire HTBI primers and Arm-PCR of CDR3 regions. TCRdb fed the multiplex PCR reads into MiXCR, producing one record per CDR3 protein. The sample has over 500,000 distinct CDR3 sequences, roughly 15% seen once; the top ten hold about 17%. Regarding time point: newly diagnosed GD, antithyroid drugs for less than 3 months. Isolated PBMC RNA provided the starting material for the TCR library. These same records also appear under a second study, on T cells in Graves' hyperthyroidism and ophthalmopathy.

The sample in question was peripheral blood mononuclear cells (PBMCs), obtained at new diagnosis, from a patient treated with antithyroid drugs. The receptors come from a woman between 25 and 40 years old with Graves disease.

About this clonotype: The CDR3 does not end in the conserved phenylalanine or tryptophan, so this is likely a read error. The rearrangement joins TRBV5-1 to TRBJ2-1; 11 positions match TRBD1. This CDR3 is 15 amino acids long. Germline CDR1 reads SGHRS; CDR2 reads YFSETQ. Losses at the gene ends were 3 bases for V and 7 bases for J; bases not matched to a gene: 6. The chain's CDR3 is CASSSGTGGLNEQFS. Written as DNA, the CDR3 is TGCGCCAGCAGCTCTGGGACAGGGGGATTGAATGAGCAGTTCTCC.

The table lists this clonotype with a few counts. The chain uses TRBV5-1 and TRBJ1-3, with 7 bases identical to TRBD1. V gave up 5 bases and J gave up 0 bases; unmatched junction bases: 5. This CDR3 comprises 15 residues. Germline V gene sequence: CDR1 SGHRS, CDR2 YFSETQ. Written as DNA, the CDR3 is TGCGCCAGCAGGCAGGGACAGACCTCTGGAAACACCATATATTTT. Residues: CASRQGQTSGNTIYF.

In its sample, this clonotype was seen many times. V is TRBV6-1 and J is TRBJ2-1, with 13 bases matching TRBD2. Germline CDR1 reads MNHNS; CDR2 reads SASEGT. Losses at the gene ends were 5 bases for V and 10 bases for J; bases not matched to a gene: 8. This CDR3 is 15 amino acids long. CDR3 residues: CASSRTSGSRTEQFF. CDR3 in DNA: TGTGCCAGCAGTCGGACTAGCGGGAGTCGGACCGAGCAGTTCTTC.

This chain links TRBV27 with TRBJ2-1; 8 nucleotides align to TRBD1. This CDR3 comprises 16 residues. Germline V gives CDR1 MNHEY, CDR2 SMNVEV (reference sequence). Trimming cost V 3 bases and J 2 bases; bases outside gene matches: 6. The CDR3 here is CASSFGAGGAYNEQFF. CDR3 nucleotides: TGTGCCAGCAGTTTCGGGGCAGGGGGCGCCTACAATGAGCAGTTCTTC.

The chain uses TRBV27 and TRBJ2-5, with TRBD2 identical over 8 bases. J was trimmed by 6 bases and V by 5 bases; bases with no gene match: 14. The CDR3 runs 16 residues. Germline CDR1 reads MNHEY; CDR2 reads SMNVEV (reference sequence). CDR3 nucleotide sequence: TGTGCCAGCAGTCTCATGGGGTCGGGAGGGCAACAGACCCAGTACTTC. As protein: CASSLMGSGGQQTQYF.

This clonotype was counted ten times or more. The rearrangement uses TRBV12-3 or TRBV12-4 and TRBJ2-1; 11 positions agree with TRBD2. This CDR3 is built from 14 residues. Trimming removed 7 bases from V and 7 bases from J; junction bases left unmatched: 6. CDR3 DNA sequence: TGTGCCAGCACCTCAACTAGCGGGAGTAATGAGCAGTTCTTC. This gives the protein CASTSTSGSNEQFF.

The V gene is TRBV10-3, the J gene TRBJ2-5; perhaps TRBD2 as D (6 bases). Germline V CDR1 and CDR2: ENHRY, SYGVKD. This CDR3 comprises 13 residues. V was shortened by 2 bases and J by 5 bases, with 9 bases between the two germline ends. In DNA, the CDR3 is TGTGCCATCAGTGAGGTGGGGAGGGAGACCCAGTACTTC. Translated, it gives CAISEVGRETQYF.

The chain links TRBV2 to TRBJ1-5; D remains unclear. CDR1 SNHLY and CDR2 FYNNEI come from the germline V gene. This CDR3 has 15 residues. The germline V and J ends were trimmed by 2 bases and 0 bases, with 8 bases remaining between them. The chain's CDR3 is CASSESQISNQPQHF. CDR3 in DNA: TGTGCCAGCAGTGAATCACAGATTAGCAATCAGCCCCAGCATTTT.

This clonotype showed up just a few times. V is TRBV3-1 and J is TRBJ2-7; D is perhaps TRBD2 (5 bases). Germline V gene sequence: CDR1 LGHDT, CDR2 YNNKEL (reference sequence). The CDR3 has 13 residues. V was shortened by 4 bases and J by 6 bases, with 13 bases between the two germline ends. The CDR3 reads CASSPNLAFEQYF. The CDR3 DNA is TGTGCCAGCAGCCCTAATCTAGCATTCGAGCAGTACTTC.

This chain connects TRBV7-9 to TRBJ1-4, with 7 bases that match TRBD1. The V gene's germline CDR1 is SEHNR and CDR2 FQNEAQ (reference sequence). The J segment lost 8 bases and the V segment lost 5 bases, leaving 8 bases of the junction unmatched. The CDR3 has 14 amino acids. The CDR3 protein is CASSQDRVEEKLFF. The CDR3 DNA sequence: TGTGCCAGCAGCCAAGACAGGGTCGAGGAAAAACTGTTTTTT.

This clonotype has more than one count but fewer than ten. The chain uses TRBV20-1 and TRBJ2-3, with D perhaps TRBD2 (5 bases). Per the germline V gene, CDR1 is DFQATT and CDR2 is SNEGSKA (reference sequence). The germline V and J ends were trimmed by 5 bases and 6 bases, with 12 bases remaining between them. CDR3 length: 12 residues. The DNA for the CDR3 is TGCAGTGCTGCCTGGGAGACGGATACGCAGTATTTT. This encodes CSAAWETDTQYF.

This clonotype has ten or more counts. The V gene is TRBV28, the J gene TRBJ1-1; the match to TRBD1 covers 7 bases. Germline V lookup: CDR1 MDHEN, CDR2 SYDVKM. V lost 1 base to trimming and J lost 5 bases; unmatched junction nucleotides: 1. This CDR3 region has 13 residues. The CDR3 region is CASSLYRGTEAFF. As DNA, the CDR3 is TGTGCCAGCAGTTTATACAGGGGTACTGAAGCTTTCTTT. Supplemented by reference TRBV28 and TRBJ1-1, the full variable domain reads DVKVTQSSRYLVKRTGEKVFLECVQDMDHENMFWYRQDPGLGLRLIYFSYDVKMKEKGDIPEGYSVSREKKERFSLILESASTNQTSMYLCASSLYRGTEAFFGQGTRLTVV.

In this sample, this clonotype turned up many times. The gene calls are TRBV20-1 and TRBJ1-5; D unclear. The CDR3 loop spans 13 amino acids. Germline V gives CDR1 DFQATT, CDR2 SNEGSKA (reference sequence). Trimming took off 4 bases at V and 3 bases at J, with 10 bases between the two ends. For the CDR3, the DNA is TGCAGTGCTACAGGTGGGGACAATCAGCCCCAGCATTTT. Protein: CSATGGDNQPQHF.

This clonotype was observed at least ten times. The chain combines TRBV7-2 with TRBJ2-7, with a weak D call TRBD1 (6 bases). The V gene's germline CDR1 is SGHTA and CDR2 FQGNSA. Trimming took 3 bases from V and 6 from J, leaving 9 bases between them. This CDR3 region has 12 residues. The CDR3 DNA reads TGTGCCAGCAGCTTCAGGGGTGGCGAGCAGTACTTC. This gives the protein CASSFRGGEQYF.

The CDR3 loop is CATSDSWTSPGNEQFF. The CDR3 DNA sequence: TGTGCCACCAGTGATTCATGGACTAGTCCGGGTAATGAGCAGTTCTTC. This chain connects TRBV24-1 to TRBJ2-1; 7 bases line up with TRBD2. V shed 2 bases, J shed 7 bases, and the junction held 10 bases outside the gene matches. The CDR3 runs to 16 residues. Germline CDR1 and CDR2: KGHDR and SFDVKD.

This clonotype has a count of ten or more. The genes are TRBV6-2 or TRBV6-3 and TRBJ2-2; the D gene could be TRBD1 or TRBD2 (5 bases each). V was pared by 0 bases and J by 4 bases, with 18 bases between. The CDR3 has 18 amino acids. In germline, CDR1 is MNHEY, CDR2 SVGEGT. CDR3 residues: CASSYSSGQGSRTGELFF. CDR3 in DNA: TGTGCCAGCAGTTACTCGAGCGGCCAGGGCTCACGCACCGGGGAGCTGTTTTTT.

This clonotype was seen ten or more times. Here the CDR3 reads CASSPPPYGQAVGDTQYF. The CDR3 coding sequence is TGTGCCAGCAGTCCGCCTCCTTATGGACAGGCCGTGGGAGATACGCAGTATTTT. The V gene is TRBV28, the J gene TRBJ2-3; TRBD1 aligns across 7 bases. The V segment lost 5 bases and the J segment 5 bases; nucleotides outside the gene matches: 19. From germline, CDR1 is MDHEN and CDR2 SYDVKM. The CDR3 consists of 18 residues.

V is TRBV3-1 and J is TRBJ2-7, with 7 bases matching TRBD2. The junction had 6 bases not matched to a gene; V was cut back by 2 bases and J by 5 bases. Germline V gives CDR1 LGHDT, CDR2 YNNKEL (reference sequence). The CDR3 spans 14 residues. The CDR3 is CASSQRAGSDEQYF. The CDR3 DNA sequence: TGTGCCAGCAGCCAACGAGCGGGATCAGACGAGCAGTACTTC.

The rearrangement uses TRBV9 and TRBJ1-5; no clear D. The V gene lost 6 bases and the J gene lost 0 bases, with 13 bases spanning the gap. The CDR3 totals 15 residues. Germline assignment: CDR1 SGDLS and CDR2 YYNGEE. CDR3 amino acids: CASICARISNQPQHF. The CDR3 DNA reads as TGTGCCAGCATCTGTGCCAGGATTAGCAATCAGCCCCAGCATTTT.

This clonotype came up many times. This chain uses TRBV28 with TRBJ1-2; 8 bases fit TRBD1. Trimming removed 5 bases from V and 2 bases from J; junction bases left unmatched: 10. Germline V CDR1 and CDR2: MDHEN, SYDVKM. The CDR3 totals 16 residues. The CDR3 here is CASSRTRTGLNYGYTF. In nucleotides, the CDR3 is TGTGCCAGCAGTCGGACACGGACAGGGTTGAACTATGGCTACACCTTC.

The chain recombines TRBV25-1 with TRBJ2-5; D uncertain. Germline CDR1 reads MGHDK; CDR2 reads SYGVNS. The ends were cut back, 7 bases at V and 4 bases at J, with 13 bases in the middle. The CDR3 runs 13 residues. The chain's CDR3 is CASTPWGSETQYF. The CDR3 nucleotides read TGTGCCAGCACCCCATGGGGTTCAGAGACCCAGTACTTC. Full variable domain (remainder filled in from reference TRBV25-1 and TRBJ2-5): EADIYQTPRYLVIGTGKKITLECSQTMGHDKMYWYQQDPGMELHLIHYSYGVNSTEKGDLSSESTVSRIRTEHFPLTLESARPSHTSQYLCASTPWGSETQYFGPGTRLLVL.

This chain uses TRBV11-2 with TRBJ2-7, with 9 bases fitting TRBD2. J lost 2 bases, V lost 2 bases, and 7 bases had no gene match. The CDR3 covers 16 residues. Per the germline V gene, CDR1 is SGHAT and CDR2 is FQNNGV. The CDR3 sequence: CASSLSGLARAYEQYF. As DNA, the CDR3 is TGTGCCAGCAGCTTATCCGGACTAGCGCGCGCCTACGAGCAGTACTTC. Filled out from reference TRBV11-2 and TRBJ2-7, the complete variable domain reads EAGVAQSPRYKIIEKRQSVAFWCNPISGHATLYWYQQILGQGPKLLIQFQNNGVVDDSQLPKDRFSAERLKGVDSTLKIQPAKLEDSAVYLCASSLSGLARAYEQYFGPGTRLTVT.

This clonotype came up a few times. The chain has TRBV2 and TRBJ1-3; tentatively, D is TRBD1 (5 bases). This CDR3 is 13 amino acids long. Germline V gene lookup returns CDR1 SNHLY and CDR2 FYNNEI. V gave up 6 bases and J gave up 4 bases, with 10 bases separating them. The CDR3 spells CASRGTFGNTIYF. DNA of the CDR3: TGTGCCAGCAGAGGGACTTTCGGAAACACCATATATTTT.

This chain joins TRBV5-1 and TRBJ2-7; no clear D gene. Trimming took off 4 bases at V and 4 bases at J, with 12 bases between the two ends. CDR1 SGHRS and CDR2 YFSETQ come from the germline V gene. CDR3 length equals 13 residues. Here the CDR3 reads CASSPAAYYEQYF. DNA of the CDR3: TGCGCCAGCAGCCCTGCGGCATATTACGAGCAGTACTTC.